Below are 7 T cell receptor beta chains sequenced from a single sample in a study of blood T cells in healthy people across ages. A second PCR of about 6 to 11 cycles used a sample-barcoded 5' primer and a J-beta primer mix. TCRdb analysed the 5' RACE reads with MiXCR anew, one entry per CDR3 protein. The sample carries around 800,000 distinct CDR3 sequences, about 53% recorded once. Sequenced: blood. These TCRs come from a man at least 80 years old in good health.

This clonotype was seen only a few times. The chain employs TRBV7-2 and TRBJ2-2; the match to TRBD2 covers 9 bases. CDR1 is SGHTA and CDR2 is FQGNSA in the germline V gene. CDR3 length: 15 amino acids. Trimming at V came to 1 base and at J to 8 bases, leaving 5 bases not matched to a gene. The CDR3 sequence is CASSLVAGGPGELFF. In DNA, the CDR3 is TGTGCCAGCAGCTTAGTGGCGGGAGGGCCTGGGGAGCTGTTTTTT.

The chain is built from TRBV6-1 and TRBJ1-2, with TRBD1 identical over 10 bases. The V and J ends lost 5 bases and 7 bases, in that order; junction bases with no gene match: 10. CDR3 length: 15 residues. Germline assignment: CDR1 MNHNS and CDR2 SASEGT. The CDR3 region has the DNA TGTGCCAGCAGTCCTTTAGGGACAGGGGATACTGGCTACACCTTC. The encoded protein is CASSPLGTGDTGYTF.

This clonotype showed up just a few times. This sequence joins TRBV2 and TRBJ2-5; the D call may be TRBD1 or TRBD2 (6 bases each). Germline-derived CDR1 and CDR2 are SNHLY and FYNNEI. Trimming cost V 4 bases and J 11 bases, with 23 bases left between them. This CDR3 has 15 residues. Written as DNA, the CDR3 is TGTGCCAGCAGTGTCGGGACACTCGCCGGGGAGGAGCAGTACTTC. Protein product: CASSVGTLAGEEQYF.

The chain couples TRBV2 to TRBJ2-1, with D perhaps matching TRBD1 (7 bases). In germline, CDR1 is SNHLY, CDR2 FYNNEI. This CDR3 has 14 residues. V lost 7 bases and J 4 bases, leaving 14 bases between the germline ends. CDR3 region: CASKMEGAYNEQFF. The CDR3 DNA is TGTGCCAGCAAGATGGAGGGGGCTTACAATGAGCAGTTCTTC.

The CDR3 DNA reads as TGTGCCAGCAGTGGCCCCGGGCCCCACAATGAGCAGTTCTTC. Protein product: CASSGPGPHNEQFF. The genes are TRBV25-1 and TRBJ2-1; D is unclear. Germline V gene lookup returns CDR1 MGHDK and CDR2 SYGVNS. Trimming stripped 4 bases from V and 5 bases from J, with 12 bases between. The CDR3 is 14 residues long.

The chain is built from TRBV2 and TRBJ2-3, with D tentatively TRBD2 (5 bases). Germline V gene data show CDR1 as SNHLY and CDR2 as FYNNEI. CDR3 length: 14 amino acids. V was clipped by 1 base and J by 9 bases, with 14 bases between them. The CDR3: CASSEGGVERTQYF. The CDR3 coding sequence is TGTGCCAGCAGTGAAGGGGGAGTGGAACGCACGCAGTATTTT. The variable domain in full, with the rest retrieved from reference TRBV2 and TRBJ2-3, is EPEVTQTPSHQVTQMGQEVILRCVPISNHLYFYWYRQILGQKVEFLVSFYNNEISEKSEIFDDQFSVERPDGSNFTLKIRSTKLEDSAMYFCASSEGGVERTQYFGPGTRLTVL.

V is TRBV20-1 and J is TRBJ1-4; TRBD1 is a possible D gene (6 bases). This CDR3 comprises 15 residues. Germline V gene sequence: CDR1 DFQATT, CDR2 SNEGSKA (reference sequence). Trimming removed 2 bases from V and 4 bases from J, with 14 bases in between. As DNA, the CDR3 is TGCAGTGCTAGACTCCCGGGGGGGCGTAATGAAAAACTGTTTTTT. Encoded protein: CSARLPGGRNEKLFF.